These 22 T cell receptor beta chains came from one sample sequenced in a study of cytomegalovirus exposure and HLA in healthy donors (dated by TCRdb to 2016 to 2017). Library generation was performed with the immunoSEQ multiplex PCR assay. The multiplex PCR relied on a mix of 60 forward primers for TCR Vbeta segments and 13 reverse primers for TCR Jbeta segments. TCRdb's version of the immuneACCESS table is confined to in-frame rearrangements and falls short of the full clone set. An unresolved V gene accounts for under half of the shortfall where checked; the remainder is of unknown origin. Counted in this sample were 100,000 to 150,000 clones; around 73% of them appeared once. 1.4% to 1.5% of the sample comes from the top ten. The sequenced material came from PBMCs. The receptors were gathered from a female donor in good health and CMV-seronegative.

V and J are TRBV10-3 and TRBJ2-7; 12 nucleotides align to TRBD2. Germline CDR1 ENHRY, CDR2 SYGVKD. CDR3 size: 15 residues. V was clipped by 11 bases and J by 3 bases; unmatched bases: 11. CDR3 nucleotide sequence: TGTGCCTCAAGGGGGGTACTAGCGGGAGGCTACGAGCAGTACTTC. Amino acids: CASRGVLAGGYEQYF.

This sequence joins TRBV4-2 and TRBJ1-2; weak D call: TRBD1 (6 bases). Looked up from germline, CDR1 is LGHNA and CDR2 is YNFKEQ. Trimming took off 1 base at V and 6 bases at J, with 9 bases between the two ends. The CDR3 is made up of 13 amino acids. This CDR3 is CASSQGSGDGYTF. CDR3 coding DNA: TGTGCCAGCAGCCAAGGTTCAGGGGATGGCTACACCTTC.

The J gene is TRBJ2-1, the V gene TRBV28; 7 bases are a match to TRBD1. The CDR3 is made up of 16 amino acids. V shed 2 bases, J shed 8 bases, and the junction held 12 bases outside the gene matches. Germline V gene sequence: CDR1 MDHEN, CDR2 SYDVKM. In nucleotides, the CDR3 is TGTGCCAGCAGTTTACCTTTGACAGGGTCGGCAGATGAGCAGTTCTTC. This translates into CASSLPLTGSADEQFF.

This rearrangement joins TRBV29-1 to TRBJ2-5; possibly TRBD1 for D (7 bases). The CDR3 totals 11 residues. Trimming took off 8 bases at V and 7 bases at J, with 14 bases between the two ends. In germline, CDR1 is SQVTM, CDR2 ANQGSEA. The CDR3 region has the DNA TGCAGCCCGGCCCAGGGGGGGACCCAGTACTTC. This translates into CSPAQGGTQYF.

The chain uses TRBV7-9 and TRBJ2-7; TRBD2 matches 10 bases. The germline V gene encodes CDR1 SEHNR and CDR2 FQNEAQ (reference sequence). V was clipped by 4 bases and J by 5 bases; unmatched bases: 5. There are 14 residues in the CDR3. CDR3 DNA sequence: TGTGCCAGCAGCTCCAGCGGGAGGGCCAACGAGCAGTACTTC. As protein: CASSSSGRANEQYF.

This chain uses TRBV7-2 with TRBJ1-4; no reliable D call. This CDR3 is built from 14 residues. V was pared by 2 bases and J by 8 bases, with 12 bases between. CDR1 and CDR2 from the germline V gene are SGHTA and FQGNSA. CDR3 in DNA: TGTGCCAGCAGCTTAAAGCTTGGTTGGGAAAAACTGTTTTTT. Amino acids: CASSLKLGWEKLFF.

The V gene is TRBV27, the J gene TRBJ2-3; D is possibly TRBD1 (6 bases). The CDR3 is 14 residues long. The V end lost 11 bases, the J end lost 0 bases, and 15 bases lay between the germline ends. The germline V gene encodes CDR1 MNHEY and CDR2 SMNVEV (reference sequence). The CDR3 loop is CASQGLSSTDTQYF. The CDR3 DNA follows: TGTGCCTCACAGGGTCTCTCTAGCACAGATACGCAGTATTTT.

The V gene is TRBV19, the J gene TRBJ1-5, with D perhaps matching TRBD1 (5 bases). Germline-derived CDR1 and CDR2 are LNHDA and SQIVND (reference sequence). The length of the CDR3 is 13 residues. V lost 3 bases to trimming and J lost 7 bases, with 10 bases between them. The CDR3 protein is CASSMAGMQPQHF. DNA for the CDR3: TGTGCCAGTAGTATGGCAGGGATGCAGCCCCAGCATTTT. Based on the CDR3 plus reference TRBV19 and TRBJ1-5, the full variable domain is DGGITQSPKYLFRKEGQNVTLSCEQNLNHDAMYWYRQDPGQGLRLIYYSQIVNDFQKGDIAEGYSVSREKKESFPLTVTSAQKNPTAFYLCASSMAGMQPQHFGDGTRLSIL.

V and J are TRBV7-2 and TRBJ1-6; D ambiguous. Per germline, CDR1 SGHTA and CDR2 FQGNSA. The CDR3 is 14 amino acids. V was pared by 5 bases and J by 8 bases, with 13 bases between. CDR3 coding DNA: TGTGCCAGCAGCACCCCCTGGCGGGATTCACCCCTCCACTTT. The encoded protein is CASSTPWRDSPLHF.

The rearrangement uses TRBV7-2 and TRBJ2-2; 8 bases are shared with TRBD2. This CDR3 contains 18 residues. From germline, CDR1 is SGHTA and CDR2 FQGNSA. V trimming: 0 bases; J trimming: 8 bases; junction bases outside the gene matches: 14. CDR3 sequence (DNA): TGTGCCAGCAGCTTAGCCCCCGGGCTAGCGGGCCAAGGTGGGGAGCTGTTTTTT. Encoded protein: CASSLAPGLAGQGGELFF.

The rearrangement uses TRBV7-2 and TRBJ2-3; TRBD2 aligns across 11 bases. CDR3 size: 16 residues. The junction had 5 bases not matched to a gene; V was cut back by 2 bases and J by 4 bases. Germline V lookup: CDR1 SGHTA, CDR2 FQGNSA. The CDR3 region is CASSLLAGGLADTQYF. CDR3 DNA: TGTGCCAGCAGCTTATTAGCGGGAGGGTTAGCAGATACGCAGTATTTT.

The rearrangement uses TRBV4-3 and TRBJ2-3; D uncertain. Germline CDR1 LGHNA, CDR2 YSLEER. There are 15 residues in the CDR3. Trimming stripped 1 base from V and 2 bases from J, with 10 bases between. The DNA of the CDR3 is TGCGCCAGCAGCCAAGGATGGCTAGACACAGATACGCAGTATTTT. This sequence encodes CASSQGWLDTDTQYF.

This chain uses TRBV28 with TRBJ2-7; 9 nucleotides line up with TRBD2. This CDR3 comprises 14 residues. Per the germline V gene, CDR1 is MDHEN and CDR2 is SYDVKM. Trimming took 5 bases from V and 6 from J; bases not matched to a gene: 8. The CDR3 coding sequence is TGTGCCAGCAGTCTTAGCGGGAGATCGGGCGAGCAGTACTTC. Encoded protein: CASSLSGRSGEQYF. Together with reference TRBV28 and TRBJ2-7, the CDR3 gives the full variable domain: DVKVTQSSRYLVKRTGEKVFLECVQDMDHENMFWYRQDPGLGLRLIYFSYDVKMKEKGDIPEGYSVSREKKERFSLILESASTNQTSMYLCASSLSGRSGEQYFGPGTRLTVT.

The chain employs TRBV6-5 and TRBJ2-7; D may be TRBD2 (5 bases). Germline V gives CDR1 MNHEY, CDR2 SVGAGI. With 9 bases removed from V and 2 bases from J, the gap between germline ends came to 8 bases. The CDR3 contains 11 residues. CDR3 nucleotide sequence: TGTGCCAGTCGGGAAACCTACGAGCAGTACTTC. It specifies CASRETYEQYF.

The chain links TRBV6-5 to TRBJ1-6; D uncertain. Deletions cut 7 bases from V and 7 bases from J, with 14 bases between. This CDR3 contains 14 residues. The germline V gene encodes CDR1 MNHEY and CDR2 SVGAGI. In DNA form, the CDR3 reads TGTGCCAGCACCCGAGGCGGGAGGAATTCACCCCTCCACTTT. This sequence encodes CASTRGGRNSPLHF.

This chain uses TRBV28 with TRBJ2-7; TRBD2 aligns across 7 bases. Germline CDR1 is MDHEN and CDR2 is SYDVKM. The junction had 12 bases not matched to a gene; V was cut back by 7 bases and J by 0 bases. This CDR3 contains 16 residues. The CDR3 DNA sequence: TGTGCCAGCACCATTGGGGGGGGTGGTGGCTCCTACGAGCAGTACTTC. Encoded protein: CASTIGGGGGSYEQYF.

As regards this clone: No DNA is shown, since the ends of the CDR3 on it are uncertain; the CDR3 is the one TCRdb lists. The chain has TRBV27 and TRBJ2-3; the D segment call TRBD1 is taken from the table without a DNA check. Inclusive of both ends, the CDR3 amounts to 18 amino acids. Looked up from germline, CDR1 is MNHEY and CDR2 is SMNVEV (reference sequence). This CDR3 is CASFCASSEDRVGDTQYF.

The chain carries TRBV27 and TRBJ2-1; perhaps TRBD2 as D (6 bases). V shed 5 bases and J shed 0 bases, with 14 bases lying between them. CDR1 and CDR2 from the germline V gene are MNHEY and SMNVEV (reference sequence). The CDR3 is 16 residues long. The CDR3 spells CASSPWDSSSYNEQFF. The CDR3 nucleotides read TGTGCCAGCAGTCCCTGGGACTCGAGCTCCTACAATGAGCAGTTCTTC.

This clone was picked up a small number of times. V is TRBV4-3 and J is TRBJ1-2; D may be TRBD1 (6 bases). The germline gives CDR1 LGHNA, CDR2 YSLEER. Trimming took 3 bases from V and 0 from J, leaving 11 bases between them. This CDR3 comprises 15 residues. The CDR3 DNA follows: TGCGCCAGCAGCCACGAACAGGGTGCTAACTATGGCTACACCTTC. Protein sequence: CASSHEQGANYGYTF.

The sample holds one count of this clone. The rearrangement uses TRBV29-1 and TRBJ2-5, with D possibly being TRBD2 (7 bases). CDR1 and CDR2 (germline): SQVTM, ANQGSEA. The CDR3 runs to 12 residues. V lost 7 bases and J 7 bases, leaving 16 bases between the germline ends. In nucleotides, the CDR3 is TGCAGCGATCTGCACAGGGAGGGGACCCAGTACTTC. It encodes CSDLHREGTQYF.

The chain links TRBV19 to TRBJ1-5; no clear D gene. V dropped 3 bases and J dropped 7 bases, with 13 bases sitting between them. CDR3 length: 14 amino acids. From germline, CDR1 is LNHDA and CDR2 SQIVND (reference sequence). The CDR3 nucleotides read TGTGCCAGTAGTATGGGAGGGAGCGGCCAGCCCCAGCATTTT. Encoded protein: CASSMGGSGQPQHF.

The CDR3 spells CASSPRTGVTRSYGYTF. The CDR3 DNA reads as TGTGCCAGCAGTCCCAGGACAGGGGTGACCCGTTCCTATGGCTACACCTTC. This chain links TRBV27 with TRBJ1-2; 9 nucleotides agree with TRBD1. The CDR3 runs to 17 residues. V dropped 5 bases and J dropped 4; count of bases not matched to a gene: 14. Per germline, CDR1 MNHEY and CDR2 SMNVEV (reference sequence).